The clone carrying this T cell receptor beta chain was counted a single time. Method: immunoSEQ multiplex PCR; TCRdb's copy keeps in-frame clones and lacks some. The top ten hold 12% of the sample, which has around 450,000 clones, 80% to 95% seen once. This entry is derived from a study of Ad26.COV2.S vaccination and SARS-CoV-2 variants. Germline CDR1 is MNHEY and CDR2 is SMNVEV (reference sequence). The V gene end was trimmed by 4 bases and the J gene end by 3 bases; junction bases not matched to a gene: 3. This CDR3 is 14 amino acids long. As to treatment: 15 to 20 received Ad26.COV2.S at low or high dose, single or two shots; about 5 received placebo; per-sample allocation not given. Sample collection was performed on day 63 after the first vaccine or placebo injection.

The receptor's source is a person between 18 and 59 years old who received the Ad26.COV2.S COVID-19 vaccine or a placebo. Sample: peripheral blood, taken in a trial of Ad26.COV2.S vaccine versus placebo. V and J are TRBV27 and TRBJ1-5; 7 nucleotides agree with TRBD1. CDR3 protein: CASSYRGINQPQHF. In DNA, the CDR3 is TGTGCCAGCAGTTACAGGGGTATCAATCAGCCCCAGCATTTT.